Listed here are 20 T cell receptor beta chains from one sample, sequenced in a study of T cell responses to AZD1222 COVID-19 vaccine. The data were produced by immunoSEQ multiplex PCR, yet TCRdb's version contains in-frame clones alone and is incomplete. In the table there are about 170,000 clones, around nine tenths of which are singletons. Sequencing was performed on peripheral blood, taken on day 0 of AZD1222 vaccination. These receptor sequences come from an adult in good health.

This chain uses TRBV19 with TRBJ1-2; TRBD1 is a possible D gene (5 bases). Between the trimmed V and J ends, which lost 5 bases and 4 bases, there was a span of 17 bases. Germline CDR1 reads LNHDA; CDR2 reads SQIVND (reference sequence). This CDR3 comprises 15 residues. CDR3 sequence: CASSPQTAALYGYTF. CDR3 sequence (DNA): TGTGCCAGTAGTCCTCAGACAGCAGCCCTCTATGGCTACACCTTC.

The V and J genes are TRBV12-3 or TRBV12-4 and TRBJ1-1; D uncertain. Deletions cut 4 bases from V and 5 bases from J, with 11 bases between. There are 13 residues in the CDR3. The CDR3 loop reads CASSYGGSTEAFF. Here the CDR3 DNA reads TGTGCCAGCAGTTACGGTGGGAGTACTGAAGCTTTCTTT.

V usage is TRBV28 and J usage is TRBJ2-1, with TRBD2 as a possible D gene (5 bases). Germline loops: CDR1 MDHEN, CDR2 SYDVKM. V lost 8 bases, J lost 0 bases, and 11 bases lay in between. The length of the CDR3 is 14 residues. CDR3 region: CASLGGGSYNEQFF. Here the CDR3 DNA reads TGTGCCAGCCTGGGCGGAGGCTCCTACAATGAGCAGTTCTTC.

V gene TRBV12-3 or TRBV12-4 combines with J gene TRBJ1-1; D not certain. The V gene lost 2 bases and the J gene lost 1 base, with 5 bases spanning the gap. The CDR3 extends over 13 amino acids. CDR3 bases: TGTGCCAGCAGTTTAAACTGGAACACTGAAGCTTTCTTT. Translated, it gives CASSLNWNTEAFF.

The chain is built from TRBV7-2 and TRBJ2-7, with D uncertain. The CDR3 consists of 13 residues. Trimming pared 4 bases from V and 2 bases from J, leaving 9 bases between. The germline V gene has CDR1 SGHTA and CDR2 FQGNSA. In DNA, the CDR3 is TGTGCCAGCAGCTCCCCAGCCACCTACGAGCAGTACTTC. The encoded protein is CASSSPATYEQYF.

The chain employs TRBV20-1 and TRBJ1-1; no reliable D call. V lost 2 bases and J 7 bases, leaving 8 bases between the germline ends. The germline V gene has CDR1 DFQATT and CDR2 SNEGSKA (reference sequence). The CDR3 is 11 residues long. CDR3 region: CSARTPNEAFF. Here the CDR3 DNA reads TGCAGTGCTAGAACGCCGAATGAAGCTTTCTTT.

This clone was observed a single time. V and J are TRBV3-1 (or the pseudogene TRBV3-2) and TRBJ2-2; D may be TRBD2 (5 bases). Trimming removed 4 bases at V and 7 bases at J, with 7 bases between. CDR3 length: 12 amino acids. From germline, CDR1 is LGHDT and CDR2 YNNKEL (reference sequence). The chain's CDR3 is CASSLGVGELFF. The CDR3 DNA reads TGTGCCAGCAGCCTCGGGGTCGGGGAGCTGTTTTTT.

This chain joins TRBV5-6 and TRBJ2-1; TRBD1 matches 7 bases. The length of the CDR3 is 16 residues. Trimming took 2 bases from V and 4 from J; bases not matched to a gene: 9. Germline CDR1 reads SGHDT; CDR2 reads YYEEEE. The CDR3 coding sequence is TGTGCCAGCAGCTTCCGACAGGGCGACTTGTACAATGAGCAGTTCTTC. Its protein is CASSFRQGDLYNEQFF.

This chain joins TRBV21-1 and TRBJ2-1; the table gives TRBD2 as D, unverified against the DNA. TRBV21-1 has pseudogene status. The CDR3 sequence is 17 residues long. CDR3 residues: CASSKATPGTRTNEQFF. The CDR3 DNA sequence: TGTGCCAGCAGCAAAGCGACCCCCGGGACTAGAACCAATGAGCAGTTCTTC.

V gene TRBV19 combines with J gene TRBJ2-1, with 14 bases lining up with TRBD2. Trimming removed 4 bases from V and 1 base from J; junction bases left unmatched: 9. CDR1 and CDR2 from the germline V gene are LNHDA and SQIVND (reference sequence). The CDR3 loop spans 19 amino acids. The CDR3: CASSTYQGTSGSSYNEQFF. The CDR3 DNA sequence: TGTGCCAGTAGTACTTATCAGGGGACTAGCGGGAGTTCCTACAATGAGCAGTTCTTC.

The chain couples TRBV10-1 to TRBJ2-2; D gene uncertain. The CDR3 is 16 amino acids. Germline V gene sequence: CDR1 WNHNN, CDR2 SYGVQD (reference sequence). Trimming took off 0 bases at V and 3 bases at J, with 11 bases between the two ends. The CDR3 region has the DNA TGCGCCAGCAGTGAGTCTGTGGCGAGAGACACCGGGGAGCTGTTTTTT. This gives the protein CASSESVARDTGELFF.

The chain links TRBV10-3 to TRBJ2-5; D call uncertain. V lost 0 bases and J lost 4, with 12 bases in between. This CDR3 is 15 amino acids long. In germline, CDR1 is ENHRY, CDR2 SYGVKD. The CDR3 here is CAISESPAWTETQYF. The CDR3 DNA reads TGTGCCATCAGTGAGTCACCGGCTTGGACAGAGACCCAGTACTTC.

The rearrangement uses TRBV11-2 and TRBJ1-1; the D gene is possibly TRBD1 (5 bases). CDR3 size: 14 residues. Germline V gene lookup returns CDR1 SGHAT and CDR2 FQNNGV. Trimming took off 5 bases at V and 5 bases at J, with 15 bases between the two ends. The CDR3 bases are TGTGCCAGCAGCGCGCTTCGGGGGAAAACTGAAGCTTTCTTT. As protein: CASSALRGKTEAFF.

The rearrangement links TRBV19 to TRBJ1-2, with 9 bases that match TRBD1. The trim removed 6 bases at V and 7 bases at J, leaving 9 bases unmatched. CDR1 and CDR2 (germline): LNHDA, SQIVND (reference sequence). This CDR3 spans 14 amino acids. The CDR3 protein is CASRGTGILFGYTF. CDR3 DNA sequence: TGTGCCAGTAGGGGGACAGGGATCCTCTTTGGCTACACCTTC.

This clone came up once. V gene TRBV28 combines with J gene TRBJ1-6, with D possibly TRBD1 on 5 matching bases. Per the germline V gene, CDR1 is MDHEN and CDR2 is SYDVKM. V lost 2 bases, J lost 4 bases, and 12 bases lay in between. The CDR3 extends over 16 amino acids. The CDR3 DNA is TGTGCCAGCAGTTTAGACAGTGGGGGATATAATTCACCCCTCCACTTT. Translating it yields CASSLDSGGYNSPLHF.

This rearrangement joins TRBV10-2 to TRBJ2-1; 10 nucleotides align to TRBD2. CDR1 is WSHSY and CDR2 is SAAADI in the germline V gene. The length of the CDR3 is 13 residues. The V segment lost 10 bases and the J segment 4 bases; nucleotides outside the gene matches: 4. This CDR3 reads CATAGLAYNEQFF. CDR3 in DNA: TGCGCCACCGCGGGACTAGCGTACAATGAGCAGTTCTTC.

The chain joins TRBV2 to TRBJ2-5; TRBD1 agrees at 9 bases. The CDR3 is made up of 13 amino acids. CDR1 is SNHLY, CDR2 FYNNEI, per germline. V trimming: 7 bases; J trimming: 4 bases; junction bases outside the gene matches: 4. The CDR3 region is CASKDRGTETQYF. The CDR3 coding sequence is TGTGCCAGCAAGGACAGGGGTACAGAGACCCAGTACTTC.

CDR3: CSVEDLEGLGNEQFF. DNA of the CDR3: TGCAGCGTTGAAGATCTGGAGGGGTTGGGTAATGAGCAGTTCTTC. V is TRBV29-1 and J is TRBJ2-1; tentative D call: TRBD2 (6 bases). The V gene lost 0 bases and the J gene lost 7 bases, with 16 bases spanning the gap. CDR1 SQVTM and CDR2 ANQGSEA come from the germline V gene. The CDR3 totals 15 residues.

The chain combines TRBV2 with TRBJ1-2; D is possibly TRBD1 (6 bases). V lost 11 bases and J 12 bases, leaving 16 bases between the germline ends. Germline assignment: CDR1 SNHLY and CDR2 FYNNEI. The CDR3 covers 10 residues. This CDR3 is CAGQQGLHTF. CDR3 in DNA: TGTGCCGGACAACAGGGCCTCCACACCTTC.

The chain uses TRBV23-1 and TRBJ1-2; 11 bases match TRBD1. TRBV23-1 is an ORF; its function is uncertain. Trimming removed 6 bases from V and 8 bases from J; junction bases left unmatched: 11. CDR3 length: 15 amino acids. CDR3 loop: CASSPGTGGNRGYTF. In nucleotides, the CDR3 is TGCGCCAGCAGCCCCGGGACAGGGGGGAATCGCGGCTACACCTTC.